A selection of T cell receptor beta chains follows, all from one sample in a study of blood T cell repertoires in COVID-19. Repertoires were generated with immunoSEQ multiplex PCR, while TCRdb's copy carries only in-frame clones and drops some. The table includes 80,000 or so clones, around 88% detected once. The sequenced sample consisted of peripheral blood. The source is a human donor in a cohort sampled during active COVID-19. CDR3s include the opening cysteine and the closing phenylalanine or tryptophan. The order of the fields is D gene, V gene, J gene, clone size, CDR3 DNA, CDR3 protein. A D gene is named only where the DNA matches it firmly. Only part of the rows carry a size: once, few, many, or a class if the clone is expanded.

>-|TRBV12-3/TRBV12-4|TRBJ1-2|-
TGTGCCAGCAGTTTACCGCAGTCTGGCCACACCTTC
CASSLPQSGHTF
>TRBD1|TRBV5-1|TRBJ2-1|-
TGCGCCAGCAGGTTGGACAGGAGCTACAATGAGCAGTTCTTC
CASRLDRSYNEQFF
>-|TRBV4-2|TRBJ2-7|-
TGTGCCAGCAGCCAAGATATAAAAAGGGGCTACGAGCAGTACTTC
CASSQDIKRGYEQYF
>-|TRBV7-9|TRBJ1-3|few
TGTGCCAGCAGCCCGACAGTCGGAAACACCATATATTTT
CASSPTVGNTIYF
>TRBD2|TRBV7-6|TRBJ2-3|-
TGTGCTCCTAGGACTAGCGGGAGAAGCACAGATACGCAGTATTTT
CAPRTSGRSTDTQYF
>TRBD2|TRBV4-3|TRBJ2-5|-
TGCGCCAGCAGCCGTAGCGGGGGGGAGACCCAGTACTTC
CASSRSGGETQYF
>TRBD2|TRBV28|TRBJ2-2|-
TGTGCCAGCACCTCCGGGACTAGAGCCGGGGAGCTGTTTTTT
CASTSGTRAGELFF
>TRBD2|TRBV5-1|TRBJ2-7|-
TGCGCCAGCAGCTTGGAGTTTAGCGGGAGTTCCCCCTCCTACGAGCAGTACTTC
CASSLEFSGSSPSYEQYF
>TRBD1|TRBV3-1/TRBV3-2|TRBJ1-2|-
TGTGCCAGCAGCCAAGATTTCGACAGGGAGCCTCGCTACACCTTC
CASSQDFDREPRYTF
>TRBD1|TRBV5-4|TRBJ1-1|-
TGTGCCAGCAGCTCACAGGGGGTTGACACTGAAGCTTTCTTT
CASSSQGVDTEAFF
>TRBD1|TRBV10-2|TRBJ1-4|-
TGCGCCAGCACCATGGACAGGGAGGGGGATGAAAAACTGTTTTTT
CASTMDREGDEKLFF
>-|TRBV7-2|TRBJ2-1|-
TGTGCCAGCAGCTTAGCCCCAGGGGTGCACAATGAGCAGTTCTTC
CASSLAPGVHNEQFF
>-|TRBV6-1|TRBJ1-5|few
TGTGCCAGCAGTGAAGTAGGAGTCGATCAGCCCCAGCATTTT
CASSEVGVDQPQHF
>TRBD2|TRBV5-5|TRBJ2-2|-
TGTGCCAGCAGCATATTTAGCGGGAGGGGAACCGGGGAGCTGTTTTTT
CASSIFSGRGTGELFF
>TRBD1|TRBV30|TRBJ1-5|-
TGTGCCTGGAATCACCGACAGGGGGCCCAGCCCCAGCATTTT
CAWNHRQGAQPQHF
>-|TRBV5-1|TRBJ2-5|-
TGCGCCAGCAGCTTGGGAAGTAGCGGTTCCCAGTACTTC
CASSLGSSGSQYF
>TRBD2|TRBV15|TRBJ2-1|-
TGTGCCACCAGCCGCCTCTCGGGGGGGGCCTACAATGAGCAGTTCTTC
CATSRLSGGAYNEQFF
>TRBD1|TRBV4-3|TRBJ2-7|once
TGCGCCAGCAGCCAGCTATACAGGGGCGGCCACGAGCAGTACTTC
CASSQLYRGGHEQYF
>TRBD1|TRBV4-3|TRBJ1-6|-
TGCGCCAGCAGCCAAGAGGTAGGACAGGGTCAATCACCCCTCCACTTT
CASSQEVGQGQSPLHF
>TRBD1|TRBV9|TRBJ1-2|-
TGTGCCAGCAGTCGTTCTACCGGAACAGGGGGAAACTATGGCTACACCTTC
CASSRSTGTGGNYGYTF
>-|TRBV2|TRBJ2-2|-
TGTGCCAGCAGTGTCACGGGAGCGTGGACCGGGGAGCTGTTTTTT
CASSVTGAWTGELFF
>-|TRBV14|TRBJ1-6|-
TGTGCCAGCCCCGCAGGACAGCGGACCAGGAGGAATAATTCACCCCTCCACTTT
CASPAGQRTRRNNSPLHF
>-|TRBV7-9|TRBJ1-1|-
TGTGCCAGCAGCTTAGGAGGCTCGACCACTGAAGCTTTCTTT
CASSLGGSTTEAFF
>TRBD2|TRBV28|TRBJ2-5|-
TGTGCCAGCAGTCCTCTAGCGGGAGGCCAAGAGACCCAGTACTTC
CASSPLAGGQETQYF
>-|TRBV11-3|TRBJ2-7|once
TGTGCCAGCAGCCAAAGAGGGGCTGGGGGGGGCCGTTCCTACGAGCAGTACTTC
CASSQRGAGGGRSYEQYF
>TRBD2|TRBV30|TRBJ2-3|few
TGTGCCTGGATCTTAGGGACTAGCGGAACAGATACGCAGTATTTT
CAWILGTSGTDTQYF
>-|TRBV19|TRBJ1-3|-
TGTGCCAGTAGTATAAGGGAGACGGACACCATATATTTT
CASSIRETDTIYF
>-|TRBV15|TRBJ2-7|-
TGTGCCACCAGCAGAGATCCAGACTCAACCTACGAGCAGTACTTC
CATSRDPDSTYEQYF
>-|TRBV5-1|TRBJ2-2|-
TGCGCCAGCAGCTTGCACGAACCCAGCACCGGGGAGCTGTTTTTT
CASSLHEPSTGELFF
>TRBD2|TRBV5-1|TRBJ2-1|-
TGCGCCAGCAGCTCCCTGCTGGCTAGCGGACCTGGAAATGAGCAGTTCTTC
CASSSLLASGPGNEQFF
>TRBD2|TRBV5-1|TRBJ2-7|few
TGCGCCAGCAGTAAAACTAGCGGGACCTACGAGCAGTACTTC
CASSKTSGTYEQYF
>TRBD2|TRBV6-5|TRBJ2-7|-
TGTGCCAGCAGGTTGGGGACTAGCCGCTACGAGCAGTACTTC
CASRLGTSRYEQYF
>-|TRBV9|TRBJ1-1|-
TGTGCCAGCAGCGTAGACCCGACAGGAACTGAAGCTTTCTTT
CASSVDPTGTEAFF
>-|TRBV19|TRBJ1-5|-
TGTGCCAGTAGTACGGTACTCGGGCCCCAGCATTTT
CASSTVLGPQHF
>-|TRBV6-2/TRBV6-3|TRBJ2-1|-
TGTGCCAGCAGCCGAATGGAGTGGAATGAGCAGTTCTTC
CASSRMEWNEQFF
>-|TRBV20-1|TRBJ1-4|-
TGCAGTGCTAGCTCCTATGAAAAACTGTTTTTT
CSASSYEKLFF
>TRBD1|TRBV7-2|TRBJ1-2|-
TGTGCCAGCAGCTTAGCGGGGCAGGGGGCGATACGCGGCTACACCTTC
CASSLAGQGAIRGYTF
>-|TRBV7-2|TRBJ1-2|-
TGTGCCAGCACCCTAAATCGTGCAAACTATGGCTACACCTTC
CASTLNRANYGYTF
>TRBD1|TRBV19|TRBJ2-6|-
TGTGCCAGTAGTGCGTACAGGGGCACTGGGGCCAACGTCCTGACTTTC
CASSAYRGTGANVLTF
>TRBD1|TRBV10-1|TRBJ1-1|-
TGCGCCAGCAGGGAGGGGACAGACTCTATGAACACTGAAGCTTTCTTT
CASREGTDSMNTEAFF
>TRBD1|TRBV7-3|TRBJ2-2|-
TGTGCCAGCAGCTTCGACAGGGTCCGCGACACCGGGGAGCTGTTTTTT
CASSFDRVRDTGELFF
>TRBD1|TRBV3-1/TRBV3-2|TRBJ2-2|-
TGTGCCAGCAGGGCGACAGGGGGCGCAACCGGGGAGCTGTTTTTT
CASRATGGATGELFF
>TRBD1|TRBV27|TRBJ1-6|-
TGTGCCAGCAGTTCCGGGACAGGGAATTCACCCCTCCACTTT
CASSSGTGNSPLHF
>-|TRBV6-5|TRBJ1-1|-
TGTGCCAGCAGTTATCAGGGGAACATGAACACTGAAGCTTTCTTT
CASSYQGNMNTEAFF
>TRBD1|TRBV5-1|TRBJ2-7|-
TGCGCCAGCAGCTCACTCGTTACTTCCGGGACAGGGGAAGCCTACGAGCAGTACTTC
CASSSLVTSGTGEAYEQYF
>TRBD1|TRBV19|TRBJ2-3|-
TGTGCCAGTAGTACCGGTAACAGGGGCAATACGCAGTATTTT
CASSTGNRGNTQYF
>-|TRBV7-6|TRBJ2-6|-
TGTGCCAGCAGCCAAAACGACGGCGGCAGCTCTGGGGCCAACGTCCTGACTTTC
CASSQNDGGSSGANVLTF
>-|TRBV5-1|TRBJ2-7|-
TGCGCCAGCAGCTTATCCAGCTCCTACGAGCAGTACTTC
CASSLSSSYEQYF
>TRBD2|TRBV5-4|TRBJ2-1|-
TGTGCCAGCAGCTTAGCCGGGACTAGCGGATACAATGAGCAGTTCTTC
CASSLAGTSGYNEQFF
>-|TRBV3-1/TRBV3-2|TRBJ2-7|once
TGTGCCAGCAGCCAGCAGGGTACCCCTTACGAGCAGTACTTC
CASSQQGTPYEQYF
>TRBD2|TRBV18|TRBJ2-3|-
TGTGCCAGCTCACCGAATTGGACTAGCGGGAGGCATACGCAGTATTTT
CASSPNWTSGRHTQYF
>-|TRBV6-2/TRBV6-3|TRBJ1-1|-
TGTGCCAGCAGTAGCCTCAAGAACACTGAAGCTTTCTTT
CASSSLKNTEAFF
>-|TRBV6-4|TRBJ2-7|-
TGTGCCAGCAGTGAAGCTCCCGCCTACGAGCAGTACTTC
CASSEAPAYEQYF
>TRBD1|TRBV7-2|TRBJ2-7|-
TGTGCCAGCAGCTACCGAGCAGGACAGGGAAGCTCCTACGAGCAGTACTTC
CASSYRAGQGSSYEQYF
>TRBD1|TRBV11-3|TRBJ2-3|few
TGTGCCAGCAGCCTGACAGGGGAGGCAGATACGCAGTATTTT
CASSLTGEADTQYF
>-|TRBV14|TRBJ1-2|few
TGTGCCAGCAGCCAAGATACGGGAGGGCCTAGGGGCTACACCTTC
CASSQDTGGPRGYTF